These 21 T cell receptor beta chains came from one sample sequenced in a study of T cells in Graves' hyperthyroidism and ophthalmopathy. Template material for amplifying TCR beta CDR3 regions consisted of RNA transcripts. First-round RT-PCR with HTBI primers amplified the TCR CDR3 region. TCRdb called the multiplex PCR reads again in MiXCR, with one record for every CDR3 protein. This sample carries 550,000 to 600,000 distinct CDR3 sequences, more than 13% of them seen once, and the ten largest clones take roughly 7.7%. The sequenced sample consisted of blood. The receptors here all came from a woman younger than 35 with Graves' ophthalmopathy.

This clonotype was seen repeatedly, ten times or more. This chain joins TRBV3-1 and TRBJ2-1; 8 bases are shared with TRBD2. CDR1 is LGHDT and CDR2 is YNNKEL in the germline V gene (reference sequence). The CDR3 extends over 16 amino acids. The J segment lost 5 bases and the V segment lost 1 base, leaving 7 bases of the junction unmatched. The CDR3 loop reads CASSQVAAGGDNEQFF. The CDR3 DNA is TGTGCCAGCAGCCAAGTTGCCGCGGGGGGAGACAATGAGCAGTTCTTC.

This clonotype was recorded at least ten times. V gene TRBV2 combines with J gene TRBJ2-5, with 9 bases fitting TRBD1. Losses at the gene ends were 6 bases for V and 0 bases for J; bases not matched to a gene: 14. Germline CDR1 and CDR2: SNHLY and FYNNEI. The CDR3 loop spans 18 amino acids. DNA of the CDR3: TGTGCCAGCAGCTTAAAACCCGGACAGGGGAAATACCAAGAGACCCAGTACTTC. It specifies CASSLKPGQGKYQETQYF.

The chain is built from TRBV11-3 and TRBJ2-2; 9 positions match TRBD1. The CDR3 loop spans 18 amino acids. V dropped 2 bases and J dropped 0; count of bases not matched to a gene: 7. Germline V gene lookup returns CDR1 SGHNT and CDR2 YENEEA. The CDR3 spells CASSLRGQGRTNTGELFF. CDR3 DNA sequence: TGTGCCAGCAGCTTAAGGGGACAGGGCCGGACGAACACCGGGGAGCTGTTTTTT.

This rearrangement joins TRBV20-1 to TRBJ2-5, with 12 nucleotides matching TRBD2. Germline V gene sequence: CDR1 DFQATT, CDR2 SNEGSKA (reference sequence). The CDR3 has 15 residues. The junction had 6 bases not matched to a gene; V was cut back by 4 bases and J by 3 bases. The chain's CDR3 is CSAMGSSGREETQYF. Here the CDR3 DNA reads TGCAGTGCTATGGGATCTAGCGGGAGGGAAGAGACCCAGTACTTC.

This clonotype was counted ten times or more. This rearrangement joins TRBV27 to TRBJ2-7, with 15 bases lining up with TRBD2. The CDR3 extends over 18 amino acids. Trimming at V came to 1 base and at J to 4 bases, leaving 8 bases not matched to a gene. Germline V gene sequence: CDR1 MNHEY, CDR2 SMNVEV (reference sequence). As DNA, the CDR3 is TGTGCCAGCAGTTTATTGGCCGGACTAGCGGGAGGGCCTTACGAGCAGTACTTC. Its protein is CASSLLAGLAGGPYEQYF.

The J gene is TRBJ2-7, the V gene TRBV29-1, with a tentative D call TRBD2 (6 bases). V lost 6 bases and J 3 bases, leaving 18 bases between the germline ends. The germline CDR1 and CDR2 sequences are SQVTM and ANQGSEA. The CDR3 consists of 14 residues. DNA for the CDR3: TGCAGCGTGCGGCTAGCCCTGGAGGGCTACGAGCAGTACTTC. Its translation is CSVRLALEGYEQYF.

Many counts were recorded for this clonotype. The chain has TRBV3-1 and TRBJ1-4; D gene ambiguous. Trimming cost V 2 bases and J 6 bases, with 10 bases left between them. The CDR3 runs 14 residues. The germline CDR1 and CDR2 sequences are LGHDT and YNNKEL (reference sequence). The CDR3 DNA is TGTGCCAGCAGCCAATGGCCCGCCGATGAAAAACTGTTTTTT. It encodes CASSQWPADEKLFF.

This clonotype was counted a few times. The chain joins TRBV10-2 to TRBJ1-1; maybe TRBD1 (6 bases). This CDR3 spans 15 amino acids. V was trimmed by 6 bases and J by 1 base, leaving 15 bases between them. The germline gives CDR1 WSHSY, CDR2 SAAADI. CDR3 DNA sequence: TGCGCCAGCAGCCTTACTTCGACAGGGAACACTGAAGCTTTCTTT. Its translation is CASSLTSTGNTEAFF.

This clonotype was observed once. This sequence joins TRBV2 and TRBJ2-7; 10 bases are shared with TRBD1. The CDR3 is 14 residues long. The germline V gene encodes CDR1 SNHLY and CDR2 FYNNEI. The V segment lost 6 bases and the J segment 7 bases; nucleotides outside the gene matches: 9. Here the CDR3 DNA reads TGTGCCAGCAGCGAGGACAGGGGGGCTGAGGAGCAGTACTTC. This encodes CASSEDRGAEEQYF.

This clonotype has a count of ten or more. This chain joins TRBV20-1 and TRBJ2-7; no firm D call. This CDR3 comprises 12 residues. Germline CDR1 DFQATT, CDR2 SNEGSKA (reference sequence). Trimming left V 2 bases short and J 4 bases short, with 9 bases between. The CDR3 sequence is CSARSALYEQYF. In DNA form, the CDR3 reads TGCAGTGCTAGAAGTGCGCTATACGAGCAGTACTTC.

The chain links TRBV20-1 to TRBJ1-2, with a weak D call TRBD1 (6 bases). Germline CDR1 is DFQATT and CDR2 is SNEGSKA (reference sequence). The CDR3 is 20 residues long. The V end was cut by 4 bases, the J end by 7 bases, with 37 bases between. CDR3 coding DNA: TGCAGTGCTACGAAGATCCGAAGGTACACAGGGAGCTCTATTTTCTTTGGCTACACCTTC. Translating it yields CSATKIRRYTGSSIFFGYTF.

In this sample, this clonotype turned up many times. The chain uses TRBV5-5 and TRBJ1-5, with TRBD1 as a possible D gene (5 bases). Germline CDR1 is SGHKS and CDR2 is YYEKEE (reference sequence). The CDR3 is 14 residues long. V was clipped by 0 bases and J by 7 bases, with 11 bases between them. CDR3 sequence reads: CASSLVGEGQPQHF. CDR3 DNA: TGTGCCAGCAGCTTGGTAGGGGAGGGGCAGCCCCAGCATTTT.

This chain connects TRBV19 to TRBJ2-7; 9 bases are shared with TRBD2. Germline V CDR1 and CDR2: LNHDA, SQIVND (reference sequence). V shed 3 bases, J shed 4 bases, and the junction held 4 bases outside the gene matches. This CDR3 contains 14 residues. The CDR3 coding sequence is TGTGCCAGTAGTATGACTAGCGGAGCGTACGAGCAGTACTTC. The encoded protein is CASSMTSGAYEQYF.

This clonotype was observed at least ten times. CDR3 residues: CASGFGRGASDTQYF. The CDR3 DNA follows: TGCGCCAGCGGATTTGGGCGGGGGGCCTCAGATACGCAGTATTTT. The rearrangement joins TRBV5-1 to TRBJ2-3; TRBD2 aligns across 8 bases. This CDR3 is built from 15 residues. V was clipped by 7 bases and J by 4 bases; unmatched bases: 11. Germline CDR1 SGHRS, CDR2 YFSETQ.

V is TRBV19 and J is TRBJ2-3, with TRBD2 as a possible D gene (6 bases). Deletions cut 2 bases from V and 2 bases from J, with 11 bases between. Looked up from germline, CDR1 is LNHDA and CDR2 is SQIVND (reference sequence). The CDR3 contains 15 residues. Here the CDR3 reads CASSIISGATDTQYF. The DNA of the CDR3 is TGTGCCAGTAGTATAATTAGCGGTGCCACAGATACGCAGTATTTT. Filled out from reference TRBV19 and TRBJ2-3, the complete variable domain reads DGGITQSPKYLFRKEGQNVTLSCEQNLNHDAMYWYRQDPGQGLRLIYYSQIVNDFQKGDIAEGYSVSREKKESFPLTVTSAQKNPTAFYLCASSIISGATDTQYFGPGTRLTVL.

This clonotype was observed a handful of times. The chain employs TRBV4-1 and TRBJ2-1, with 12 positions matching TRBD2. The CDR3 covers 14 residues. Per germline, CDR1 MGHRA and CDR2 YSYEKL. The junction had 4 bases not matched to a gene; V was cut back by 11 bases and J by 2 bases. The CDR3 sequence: CAGRTSGTYNEQFF. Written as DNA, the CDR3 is TGCGCCGGCCGGACTAGCGGGACCTACAATGAGCAGTTCTTC.

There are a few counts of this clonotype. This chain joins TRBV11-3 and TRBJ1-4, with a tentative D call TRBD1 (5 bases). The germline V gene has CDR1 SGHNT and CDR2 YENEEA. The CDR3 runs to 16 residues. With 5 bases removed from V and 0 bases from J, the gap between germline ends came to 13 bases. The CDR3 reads CASSLSRGATNEKLFF. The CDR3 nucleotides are TGTGCCAGCAGCCTATCCCGGGGGGCAACTAATGAAAAACTGTTTTTT.

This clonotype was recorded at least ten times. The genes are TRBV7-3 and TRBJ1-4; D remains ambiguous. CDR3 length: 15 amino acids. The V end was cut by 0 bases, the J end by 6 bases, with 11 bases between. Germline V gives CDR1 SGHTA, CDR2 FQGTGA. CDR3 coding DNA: TGTGCCAGCAGCTTAACAGGGCTCTCGTATGAAAAACTGTTTTTT. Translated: CASSLTGLSYEKLFF.

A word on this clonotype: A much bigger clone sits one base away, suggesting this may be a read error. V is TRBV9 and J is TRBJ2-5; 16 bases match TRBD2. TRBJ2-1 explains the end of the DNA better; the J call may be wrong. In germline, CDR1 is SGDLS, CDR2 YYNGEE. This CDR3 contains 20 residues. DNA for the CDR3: TGTGCCAGCAGCGGCAAGGGACTAGCGGGAGGGACCCTCGGGGTAGAGACCCAGTTCTTC. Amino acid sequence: CASSGKGLAGGTLGVETQFF.

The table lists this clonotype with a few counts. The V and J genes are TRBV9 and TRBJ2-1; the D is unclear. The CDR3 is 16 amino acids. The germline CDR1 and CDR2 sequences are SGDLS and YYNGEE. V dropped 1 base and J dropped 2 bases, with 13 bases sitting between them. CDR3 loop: CASSVRAVFPYNEQFF. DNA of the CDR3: TGTGCCAGCAGCGTAAGGGCGGTCTTTCCCTACAATGAGCAGTTCTTC. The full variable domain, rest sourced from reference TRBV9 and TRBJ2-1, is DSGVTQTPKHLITATGQRVTLRCSPRSGDLSVYWYQQSLDQGLQFLIQYYNGEERAKGNILERFSAQQFPDLHSELNLSSLELGDSALYFCASSVRAVFPYNEQFFGPGTRLTVL.

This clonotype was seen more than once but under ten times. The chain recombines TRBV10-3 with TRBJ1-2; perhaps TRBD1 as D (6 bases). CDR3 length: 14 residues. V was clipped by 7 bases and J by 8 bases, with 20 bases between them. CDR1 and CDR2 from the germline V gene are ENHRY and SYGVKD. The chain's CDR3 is CAIMDSPSGSGYTF. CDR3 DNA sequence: TGTGCCATCATGGACAGCCCTTCAGGGTCCGGCTACACCTTC.